What follows describes a single T cell receptor (beta chain). Its antigen is not known. This record belongs to a study of T cells after yellow fever vaccination. This CDR3 region has 13 residues. V was shortened by 5 bases and J by 3 bases, with 11 bases between the two germline ends. 5'RACE template switching produced TCR cDNA carrying a universal primer site and UMIs. One entry per CDR3 protein results from TCRdb running MiXCR on the 5' RACE reads. The data contain 120,000 or so distinct CDR3 sequences, 13% to 15% of them singletons. Notes on the study in general: Clones from primary vaccination mostly reappeared after the booster (about 97% CD4, approximately 86% CD8). It was a small share of clonotypes that appeared in both CD4 and CD8 compartments.

The V call is TRBV12-3 or TRBV12-4, the J call TRBJ2-7, with TRBD1 as a possible D gene (5 bases). The sequencing used CD8+ T cells sorted from PBMCs, collected 5 days after the yellow fever booster vaccination. The TCR sequence derives from a man aged 18 to 30 who received the YFV17D yellow fever vaccine. This CDR3 reads CASSPGFGYEQYF. DNA of the CDR3: TGTGCCAGCAGTCCAGGGTTCGGCTACGAGCAGTACTTC.